This T cell receptor (beta chain) was documented in a study of high-grade serous ovarian cancer treatment subgroups. Across the study: Mean per sample: about 14,000 reads, several thousand unique TCR beta rearrangements.

This CDR3 region has 18 residues. V dropped 2 bases and J dropped 1 base, with 20 bases sitting between them. In germline, CDR1 is SGHDT, CDR2 YYEEEE. Notes on this clone: Its antigen remains unknown.

Overall study results and limits: Higher neoantigen levels went with greater TCR clonal relatedness. Repertoire analysis covered CDR3 alone, not CDR1 or CDR2. Tumors within one patient showed repertoire similarity of about 0.095 to 0.79.

Tumor tissue was taken before any definitive surgery or chemotherapy was given. Clones were sequenced by immunoSEQ multiplex PCR, and TCRdb holds only the in-frame ones, with some missing. The sample has around 27,000 clones, about 80% seen once. The chain is built from TRBV5-6 and TRBJ2-3; D is perhaps TRBD1 or TRBD2 (6 bases each). Sequenced: tumor tissue. The clonotype comes from a human donor with high-grade serous ovarian cancer. CDR3 in amino acids: CASSFGGFGRGGTDTQYF. Written as DNA, the CDR3 is TGTGCCAGCAGCTTTGGGGGGTTTGGCAGGGGAGGCACAGATACGCAGTATTTT.